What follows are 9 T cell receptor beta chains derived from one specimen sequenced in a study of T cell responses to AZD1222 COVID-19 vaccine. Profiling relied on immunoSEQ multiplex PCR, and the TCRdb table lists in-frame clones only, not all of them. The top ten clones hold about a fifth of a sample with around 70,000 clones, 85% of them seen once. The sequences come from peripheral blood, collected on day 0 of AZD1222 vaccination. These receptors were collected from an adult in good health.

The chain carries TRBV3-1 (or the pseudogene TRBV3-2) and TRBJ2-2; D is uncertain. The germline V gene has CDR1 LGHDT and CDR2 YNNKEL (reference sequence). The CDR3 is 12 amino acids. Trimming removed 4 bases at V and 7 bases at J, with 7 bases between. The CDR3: CASSLSYGELFF. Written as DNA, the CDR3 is TGTGCCAGCAGCCTAAGTTACGGGGAGCTGTTTTTT.

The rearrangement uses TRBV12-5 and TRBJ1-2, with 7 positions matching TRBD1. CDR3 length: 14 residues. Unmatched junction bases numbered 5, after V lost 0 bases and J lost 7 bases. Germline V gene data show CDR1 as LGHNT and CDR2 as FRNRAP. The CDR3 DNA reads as TGTGCTAGTGGTTTGGTACTACAGGGGTCTGGCTACACCTTC. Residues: CASGLVLQGSGYTF.

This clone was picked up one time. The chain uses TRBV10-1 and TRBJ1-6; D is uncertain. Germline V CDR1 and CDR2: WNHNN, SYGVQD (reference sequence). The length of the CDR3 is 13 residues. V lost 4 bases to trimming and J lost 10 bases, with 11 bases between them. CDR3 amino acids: CASSAEEGSPLHF. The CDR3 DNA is TGCGCCAGCAGTGCCGAAGAGGGATCACCCCTCCACTTT.

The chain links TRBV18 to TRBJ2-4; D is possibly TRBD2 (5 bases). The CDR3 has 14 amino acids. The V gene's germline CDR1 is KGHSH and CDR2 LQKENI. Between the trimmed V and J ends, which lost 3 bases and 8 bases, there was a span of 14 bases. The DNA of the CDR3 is TGTGCCAGCTCACCGGGTGGCCGGGATGACATTCAGTACTTC. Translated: CASSPGGRDDIQYF.

The CDR3 reads CASSVLAGRKETQYF. CDR3 sequence (DNA): TGTGCCAGCAGTGTACTAGCGGGAAGAAAAGAGACCCAGTACTTC. The gene calls are TRBV2 and TRBJ2-5; 10 nucleotides match TRBD2. The CDR3 sequence is 15 residues long. Germline loops: CDR1 SNHLY, CDR2 FYNNEI. V shed 4 bases and J 3 bases; nucleotides not matched to a gene: 5.

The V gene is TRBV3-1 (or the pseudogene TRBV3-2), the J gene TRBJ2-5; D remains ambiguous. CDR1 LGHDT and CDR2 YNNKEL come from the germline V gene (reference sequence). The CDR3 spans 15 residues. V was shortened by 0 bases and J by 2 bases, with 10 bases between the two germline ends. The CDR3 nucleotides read TGTGCCAGCAGCCAAGATAGGGCCATACAAGAGACCCAGTACTTC. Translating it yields CASSQDRAIQETQYF.

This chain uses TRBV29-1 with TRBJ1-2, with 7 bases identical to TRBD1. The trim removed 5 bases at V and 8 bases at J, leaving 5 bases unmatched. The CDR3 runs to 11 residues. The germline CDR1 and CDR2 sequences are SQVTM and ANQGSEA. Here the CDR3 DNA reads TGCAGCGTTCCTACAGGGGCGGGCTACACCTTC. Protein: CSVPTGAGYTF.

In DNA, the CDR3 is TGTGCCAGCAGCCGACAGGGGGGTTACGAGCAGTACTTC. It encodes CASSRQGGYEQYF. The chain has TRBV3-1 (or the pseudogene TRBV3-2) and TRBJ2-7; 9 bases align to TRBD1. The CDR3 totals 13 residues. Germline CDR1 reads LGHDT; CDR2 reads YNNKEL (reference sequence). V trimming: 4 bases; J trimming: 4 bases; junction bases outside the gene matches: 2.

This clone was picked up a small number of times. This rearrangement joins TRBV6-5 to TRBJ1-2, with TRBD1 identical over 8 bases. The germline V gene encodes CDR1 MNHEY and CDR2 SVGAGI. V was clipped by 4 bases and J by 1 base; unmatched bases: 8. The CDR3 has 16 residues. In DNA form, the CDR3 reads TGTGCCAGCAGTTCCTCCCCGGACAGGGTTAACTATGGCTACACCTTC. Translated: CASSSSPDRVNYGYTF.